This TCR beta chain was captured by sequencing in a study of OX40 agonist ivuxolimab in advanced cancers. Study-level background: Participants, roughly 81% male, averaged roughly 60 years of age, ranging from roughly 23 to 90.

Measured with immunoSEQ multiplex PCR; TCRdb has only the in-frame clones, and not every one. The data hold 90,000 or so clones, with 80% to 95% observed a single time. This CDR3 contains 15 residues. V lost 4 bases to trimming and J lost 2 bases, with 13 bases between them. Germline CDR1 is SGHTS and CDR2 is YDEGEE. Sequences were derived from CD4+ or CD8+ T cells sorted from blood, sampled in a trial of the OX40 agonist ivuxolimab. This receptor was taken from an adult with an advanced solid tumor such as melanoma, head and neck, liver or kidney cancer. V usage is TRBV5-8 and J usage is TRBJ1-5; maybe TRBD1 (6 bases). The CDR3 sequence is CASSIPGEGNQPQHF. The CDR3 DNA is TGTGCCAGCAGCATCCCAGGGGAGGGCAATCAGCCCCAGCATTTT.